The 26 T cell receptor beta chains in this list originate from one sample, sequenced in a study of blood T cell repertoires in COVID-19. The table came from immunoSEQ multiplex PCR; TCRdb's copy has only in-frame clones and leaves some out. The sample includes fewer than 250,000 clones, 83% seen only once; the top ten take roughly 8.8%. The sequenced sample was peripheral blood. The receptors stem from a woman aged 45-65 years with acute or convalescent COVID-19.

This chain uses TRBV28 with TRBJ1-5, with D perhaps TRBD1 (5 bases). This CDR3 is 14 amino acids long. Germline V CDR1 and CDR2: MDHEN, SYDVKM. Trimming removed 3 bases from V and 7 bases from J, with 13 bases in between. CDR3 nucleotide sequence: TGTGCCAGCAGTTTTTCCTCGACAGTCCAGCCCCAGCATTTT. Translated: CASSFSSTVQPQHF.

The rearrangement joins TRBV19 to TRBJ1-6; D perhaps matches TRBD1 (6 bases). Trimming removed 4 bases from V and 7 bases from J, with 17 bases in between. The length of the CDR3 is 16 residues. CDR1 is LNHDA, CDR2 SQIVND, per germline (reference sequence). As DNA, the CDR3 is TGTGCCAGTAGTACCTTGGGGACACTCCTCAATTCACCCCTCCACTTT. Translation: CASSTLGTLLNSPLHF. The full variable domain, with the rest looked up from reference TRBV19 and TRBJ1-6, is DGGITQSPKYLFRKEGQNVTLSCEQNLNHDAMYWYRQDPGQGLRLIYYSQIVNDFQKGDIAEGYSVSREKKESFPLTVTSAQKNPTAFYLCASSTLGTLLNSPLHFGNGTRLTVT.

This clone occurred once. V usage is TRBV4-1 and J usage is TRBJ2-2, with TRBD1 identical over 8 bases. The CDR3 sequence is 17 residues long. Per germline, CDR1 MGHRA and CDR2 YSYEKL. The V gene end was trimmed by 3 bases and the J gene end by 4 bases; junction bases not matched to a gene: 10. In DNA, the CDR3 is TGCGCCAGCAGCCAGGTCGCAGGGGGCGCCCCCACCGGGGAGCTGTTTTTT. This encodes CASSQVAGGAPTGELFF.

The CDR3 loop reads CASSTDSGTGGLGEETQYF. CDR3 nucleotides: TGTGCCAGCAGTACGGACTCCGGGACAGGGGGCCTAGGCGAGGAGACCCAGTACTTC. The chain joins TRBV28 to TRBJ2-5; 12 bases align to TRBD1. CDR3 size: 19 residues. CDR1 is MDHEN, CDR2 SYDVKM, per germline. Trimming at V came to 5 bases and at J to 5 bases, leaving 18 bases not matched to a gene.

The chain is built from TRBV5-5 and TRBJ2-7; D perhaps matches TRBD1 (6 bases). The V gene's germline CDR1 is SGHKS and CDR2 YYEKEE (reference sequence). CDR3 size: 14 residues. Deletions cut 2 bases from V and 0 bases from J, with 9 bases between. CDR3 sequence (DNA): TGTGCCAGCAGCTTTCGAGGGGGCTCCTACGAGCAGTACTTC. Translating it yields CASSFRGGSYEQYF.

J is TRBJ2-7 and V is TRBV24-1; D not resolved. The CDR3 sequence is 15 residues long. The germline CDR1 and CDR2 sequences are KGHDR and SFDVKD. The V and J ends lost 1 base and 2 bases respectively, with 11 bases between them. CDR3 protein: CATSDLSVITYEQYF. CDR3 bases: TGTGCCACCAGTGATTTATCGGTCATCACCTACGAGCAGTACTTC.

This sequence joins TRBV6-5 and TRBJ2-7; D may be TRBD1 (6 bases). The V gene's germline CDR1 is MNHEY and CDR2 SVGAGI. V was trimmed by 2 bases and J by 7 bases, leaving 18 bases between them. CDR3 length: 15 amino acids. DNA of the CDR3: TGTGCCAGCAGTTACCCAGGGGCAGTTGAAGGGGAGCAGTACTTC. This translates into CASSYPGAVEGEQYF.

The sample holds many counts of this clone. The chain is built from TRBV2 and TRBJ2-1; 8 bases match TRBD1. Germline CDR1 is SNHLY and CDR2 is FYNNEI. The CDR3 runs 13 residues. V lost 9 bases and J lost 6; bases outside the gene matches: 7. CDR3 protein: CASGRGQVNEQFF. The CDR3 coding sequence is TGTGCCAGTGGCAGGGGGCAGGTCAATGAGCAGTTCTTC. The full variable domain, rest sourced from reference TRBV2 and TRBJ2-1, is EPEVTQTPSHQVTQMGQEVILRCVPISNHLYFYWYRQILGQKVEFLVSFYNNEISEKSEIFDDQFSVERPDGSNFTLKIRSTKLEDSAMYFCASGRGQVNEQFFGPGTRLTVL.

The chain employs TRBV19 and TRBJ2-1, with 12 bases lining up with TRBD2. The V and J ends lost 3 bases and 4 bases, in that order; junction bases with no gene match: 4. Germline V gene lookup returns CDR1 LNHDA and CDR2 SQIVND (reference sequence). The CDR3 has 16 amino acids. CDR3 region: CASSMRTSGVYNEQFF. The CDR3 nucleotides read TGTGCCAGTAGTATGCGGACTAGCGGGGTTTACAATGAGCAGTTCTTC.

The chain employs TRBV11-2 and TRBJ2-5; TRBD2 matches at 9 bases. V was pared by 1 base and J by 2 bases, with 2 bases of the junction left unmatched. The CDR3 sequence is 15 residues long. CDR1 SGHAT and CDR2 FQNNGV come from the germline V gene. CDR3 sequence (DNA): TGTGCCAGCAGCTTAGTGAGCGGGAGGCAAGAGACCCAGTACTTC. Encoded protein: CASSLVSGRQETQYF.

Only one count was recorded for this clone. V and J are TRBV11-3 and TRBJ1-5; D remains unclear. The CDR3 contains 11 residues. The V gene lost 7 bases and the J gene lost 5 bases, with 6 bases spanning the gap. Germline V gene data show CDR1 as SGHNT and CDR2 as YENEEA. The CDR3 DNA follows: TGTGCCAGCATCCACTATCAGCCCCAGCATTTT. It translates to CASIHYQPQHF.

This chain links TRBV6-5 with TRBJ2-1; 7 bases map to TRBD1. Germline trimming cut 0 bases from V and 6 bases from J; bases unmatched to any gene: 8. CDR1 is MNHEY and CDR2 is SVGAGI in the germline V gene. This CDR3 has 16 residues. For the CDR3, the DNA is TGTGCCAGCAGTTACTCTTGGACAGGTGACACCAATGAGCAGTTCTTC. Its translation: CASSYSWTGDTNEQFF.

The chain carries TRBV6-6 and TRBJ2-7; 10 bases align to TRBD2. The CDR3 runs to 15 residues. Germline V gene lookup returns CDR1 MNHNY and CDR2 SVGAGI (reference sequence). Losses at the gene ends were 10 bases for V and 1 base for J; bases not matched to a gene: 10. CDR3 region: CATSWLAGASYEQYF. The CDR3, as DNA: TGTGCCACATCGTGGCTAGCGGGAGCGTCCTACGAGCAGTACTTC.

The table lists this clone with a few counts. This chain links TRBV19 with TRBJ1-2, with 9 bases that match TRBD1. The germline V gene has CDR1 LNHDA and CDR2 SQIVND (reference sequence). The CDR3 has 13 residues. V was pared by 6 bases and J by 5 bases, with 4 bases of the junction left unmatched. The CDR3 DNA reads TGTGCCAGTAGGGTGGGGACAGGGTATGGCTACACCTTC. Its translation: CASRVGTGYGYTF.

About this clone itself: Other DNA sequences from this sample encode an identical CDR3 as well. This sequence joins TRBV6-5 and TRBJ2-7; D unresolved. The CDR3 contains 12 residues. The V and J ends lost 8 bases and 2 bases respectively, with 10 bases between them. Per germline, CDR1 MNHEY and CDR2 SVGAGI. The CDR3 bases are TGTGCCAGCTCTCCGGGTACCTACGAGCAGTACTTC. Its protein is CASSPGTYEQYF.

The chain has TRBV3-1 (or the pseudogene TRBV3-2) and TRBJ2-5, with D possibly matching TRBD2 (5 bases). Between the trimmed V and J ends, which lost 7 bases and 3 bases, there was a span of 15 bases. In germline, CDR1 is LGHDT, CDR2 YNNKEL (reference sequence). The CDR3 totals 14 residues. The CDR3 loop reads CASKDWSVEETQYF. Here the CDR3 DNA reads TGTGCCAGCAAGGACTGGTCGGTGGAAGAGACCCAGTACTTC.

This chain connects TRBV29-1 to TRBJ2-7, with 10 positions matching TRBD1. Germline CDR1 and CDR2: SQVTM and ANQGSEA. The CDR3 sequence is 13 residues long. With V trimmed by 7 bases and J by 9 bases, 12 bases remained unmatched. CDR3 nucleotide sequence: TGCAGCGCTATGACAGGGGGCTATTTCGCGCAGTACTTC. It specifies CSAMTGGYFAQYF.

This clone has only a few counts. The chain uses TRBV5-1 and TRBJ1-2, with 9 bases fitting TRBD1. V was clipped by 0 bases and J by 7 bases; unmatched bases: 4. CDR1 SGHRS and CDR2 YFSETQ come from the germline V gene. This CDR3 has 14 residues. This CDR3 reads CASSLGGQGFGYTF. The CDR3 region has the DNA TGCGCCAGCAGCTTGGGGGGACAGGGATTTGGCTACACCTTC.

This chain connects TRBV7-8 to TRBJ1-2, with 8 bases that match TRBD1. V gave up 3 bases and J gave up 1 base; unmatched junction bases: 1. This CDR3 contains 14 residues. Germline-derived CDR1 and CDR2 are SGHVS and FQNEAQ. CDR3 nucleotide sequence: TGTGCCAGCAGCTTGGACAGGGTTAACTATGGCTACACCTTC. Residues: CASSLDRVNYGYTF.

This chain joins TRBV29-1 and TRBJ2-1, with D perhaps TRBD1 (6 bases). The length of the CDR3 is 14 residues. Per the germline V gene, CDR1 is SQVTM and CDR2 is ANQGSEA. V was clipped by 2 bases and J by 8 bases, with 16 bases between them. In DNA, the CDR3 is TGCAGCGTTGAACATCCATCAGGGGTCTATGAGCAGTTCTTC. This sequence encodes CSVEHPSGVYEQFF.

As DNA, the CDR3 is TGTGCCAGCAGTTTATCTCCGGGAGGGAGCACAGATACGCAGTATTTT. Translation: CASSLSPGGSTDTQYF. This rearrangement joins TRBV28 to TRBJ2-3; 8 nucleotides match TRBD2. Germline V lookup: CDR1 MDHEN, CDR2 SYDVKM. There are 16 residues in the CDR3. The junction had 3 bases not matched to a gene; V was cut back by 1 base and J by 0 bases.

The chain recombines TRBV18 with TRBJ2-1; TRBD1 is a possible D gene (6 bases). The V and J ends lost 5 bases and 8 bases respectively, with 13 bases between them. The CDR3 has 13 residues. The germline gives CDR1 KGHSH, CDR2 LQKENI. The CDR3 DNA reads as TGTGCCAGCTCAACCGGGACAACGGATGAGCAGTTCTTC. Its translation: CASSTGTTDEQFF.

The V gene is TRBV19, the J gene TRBJ1-2, with TRBD1 as a possible D gene (5 bases). Trimming shortened V by 5 bases and J by 2 bases, and 15 bases separated the two germline ends. This CDR3 contains 15 residues. CDR1 and CDR2 from the germline V gene are LNHDA and SQIVND (reference sequence). The CDR3 DNA follows: TGTGCCAGTAGTCCTGACAGCCCAAGGAACTATGGCTACACCTTC. Its protein is CASSPDSPRNYGYTF.

The rearrangement links TRBV30 to TRBJ2-1; a weak D match, TRBD2 (5 bases). Trimming stripped 0 bases from V and 8 bases from J, with 11 bases between. The CDR3 contains 13 residues. Germline lookup yields CDR1 GTSNPN and CDR2 SVGIG (reference sequence). CDR3 amino acids: CAWSVAGAHEQFF. As DNA, the CDR3 is TGTGCCTGGAGTGTCGCGGGCGCACATGAGCAGTTCTTC.

The rearrangement uses TRBV11-3 and TRBJ2-3, with 7 bases identical to TRBD1. Germline-derived CDR1 and CDR2 are SGHNT and YENEEA. This CDR3 region has 14 residues. V was pared by 4 bases and J by 3 bases, with 4 bases of the junction left unmatched. The CDR3: CASSSGQRTDTQYF. The CDR3 DNA follows: TGTGCCAGCAGCTCGGGACAGAGAACAGATACGCAGTATTTT.

The table lists this clone with many counts. The V and J genes are TRBV28 and TRBJ2-7, with 12 positions matching TRBD2. This CDR3 contains 15 residues. Germline loops: CDR1 MDHEN, CDR2 SYDVKM. V gave up 6 bases and J gave up 4 bases; unmatched junction bases: 7. CDR3 amino acids: CASRQTSGRGYEQYF. Written as DNA, the CDR3 is TGTGCCAGCAGACAGACTAGCGGGAGAGGATACGAGCAGTACTTC. Full variable domain (missing parts from reference TRBV28 and TRBJ2-7): DVKVTQSSRYLVKRTGEKVFLECVQDMDHENMFWYRQDPGLGLRLIYFSYDVKMKEKGDIPEGYSVSREKKERFSLILESASTNQTSMYLCASRQTSGRGYEQYFGPGTRLTVT.